This entry lists 31 T cell receptor beta chains sequenced from one sample in a study of T cell repertoires in cytomegalovirus infection. TCRdb ran MiXCR on the reads and lists one entry per CDR3 protein. The sample carries fewer than 900,000 distinct CDR3 sequences, around 29% recorded once. These receptors lack a known antigen. Sequencing used cultured CD8+ T cells from PBMCs, obtained from culture after CMV antigen stimulation. These receptors came from a human donor in good health (CMV status not recorded). Some clones in this sample may be carry-over from other donors' samples.

This clonotype showed up many times. The chain joins TRBV7-2 to TRBJ1-3; D is ambiguous. Looked up from germline, CDR1 is SGHTA and CDR2 is FQGNSA. CDR3 length equals 14 residues. The ends were cut back, 5 bases at V and 1 base at J, with 9 bases in the middle. CDR3 amino acids: CASSPRRSGNTIYF. The CDR3 coding sequence is TGTGCCAGCAGCCCCCGCCGGTCTGGAAACACCATATATTTT.

The J gene is TRBJ1-2, the V gene TRBV29-1; no firm D call. V was trimmed by 4 bases and J by 4 bases, leaving 13 bases between them. The length of the CDR3 is 13 residues. Germline-derived CDR1 and CDR2 are SQVTM and ANQGSEA. CDR3 protein: CSVVAGESYGYTF. The CDR3 DNA follows: TGCAGCGTTGTGGCGGGTGAGAGCTATGGCTACACCTTC.

This clonotype was picked up one time. The V call is TRBV4-1, the J call TRBJ1-4, with TRBD1 matching 8 bases. Germline trimming cut 0 bases from V and 7 bases from J; bases unmatched to any gene: 7. CDR3 size: 16 residues. From germline, CDR1 is MGHRA and CDR2 YSYEKL. CDR3: CASSQDHRGGAEKLFF. CDR3 sequence (DNA): TGCGCCAGCAGCCAAGATCACAGGGGGGGAGCTGAAAAACTGTTTTTT.

This clonotype has a count of ten or more. V usage is TRBV27 and J usage is TRBJ2-7; D ambiguous. In germline, CDR1 is MNHEY, CDR2 SMNVEV (reference sequence). Trimming took off 2 bases at V and 0 bases at J, with 5 bases between the two ends. CDR3 length equals 13 residues. CDR3 coding DNA: TGTGCCAGCAGTTTAGGAGCCTCCTACGAGCAGTACTTC. Protein: CASSLGASYEQYF.

This sequence joins TRBV14 and TRBJ1-1, with 9 positions matching TRBD1. CDR3 length: 14 residues. V shed 6 bases and J 2 bases; nucleotides not matched to a gene: 4. The germline V gene has CDR1 SGHDN and CDR2 FVKESK. The CDR3 DNA sequence: TGTGCCAGCAGAAACAGGGGGCGCAACACTGAAGCTTTCTTT. This encodes CASRNRGRNTEAFF.

This clonotype has more than one count but fewer than ten. V gene TRBV19 combines with J gene TRBJ2-7, with D perhaps TRBD2 (6 bases). Germline assignment: CDR1 LNHDA and CDR2 SQIVND (reference sequence). With 2 bases removed from V and 4 bases from J, the gap between germline ends came to 18 bases. The CDR3 loop spans 16 amino acids. CDR3 residues: CASSINSRSGGYEQYF. The CDR3 nucleotides read TGTGCCAGTAGTATAAACAGTCGTTCCGGGGGATACGAGCAGTACTTC.

This sequence joins TRBV10-3 and TRBJ2-7; the D gene is possibly TRBD2 (5 bases). V gave up 6 bases and J gave up 9 bases, with 15 bases separating them. Germline CDR1 and CDR2: ENHRY and SYGVKD. The CDR3 consists of 12 residues. The CDR3 spells CAIRTNHEGQYF. DNA of the CDR3: TGTGCCATCAGAACGAACCACGAGGGGCAGTACTTC.

The chain recombines TRBV28 with TRBJ1-3, with D possibly TRBD1 on 6 matching bases. Germline V CDR1 and CDR2: MDHEN, SYDVKM. V lost 3 bases and J lost 3, with 9 bases in between. The CDR3 runs 14 residues. The CDR3 DNA sequence: TGTGCCAGCAGTTTTCCAGGGGATGGAAACACCATATATTTT. This sequence encodes CASSFPGDGNTIYF.

This clonotype was detected once. The chain has TRBV10-3 and TRBJ1-1; D not certain. Germline-derived CDR1 and CDR2 are ENHRY and SYGVKD. This CDR3 is built from 19 residues. V lost 6 bases, J lost 1 base, and 27 bases lay in between. CDR3 nucleotides: TGTGCCATCAGCGTGGCTGGTTCGGGTAGAGGCAGAGAGAACACTGAAGCTTTCTTT. Protein product: CAISVAGSGRGRENTEAFF.

This clonotype has a handful of counts. The V gene is TRBV6-6, the J gene TRBJ1-4, with D unclear. The CDR3 has 14 amino acids. Trimming left V 8 bases short and J 7 bases short, with 17 bases between. CDR1 and CDR2 from the germline V gene are MNHNY and SVGAGI (reference sequence). The CDR3 DNA reads TGTGCCAGCGTCCACGGGGAGCGCGGTGAAAAACTGTTTTTT. Amino acids: CASVHGERGEKLFF.

In this sample, this clonotype turned up many times. The chain couples TRBV7-9 to TRBJ2-7; D may be TRBD1 (6 bases). The CDR3 totals 18 residues. Germline V CDR1 and CDR2: SEHNR, FQNEAQ (reference sequence). Deletions cut 3 bases from V and 3 bases from J, with 24 bases between. For the CDR3, the DNA is TGTGCCAGCAGCTTGCTTGCCCCCGGGACAATGGGGTACTACGAGCAGTACTTC. Translation gives CASSLLAPGTMGYYEQYF.

The rearrangement uses TRBV7-9 and TRBJ2-7; no firm D call. V lost 1 base to trimming and J lost 3 bases, with 10 bases between them. The CDR3 is 14 amino acids. The germline gives CDR1 SEHNR, CDR2 FQNEAQ (reference sequence). For the CDR3, the DNA is TGTGCCAGCAGCTTAGAAGGGAACCACTACGAGCAGTACTTC. It encodes CASSLEGNHYEQYF.

The chain employs TRBV6-6 and TRBJ2-3, with D tentatively TRBD1 (6 bases). V was cut by 6 bases and J by 0 bases, with 13 bases left in between. Germline assignment: CDR1 MNHNY and CDR2 SVGAGI (reference sequence). The CDR3 contains 15 residues. CDR3 sequence reads: CASSTGTISTDTQYF. CDR3 coding DNA: TGTGCCAGCAGCACAGGGACAATAAGCACAGATACGCAGTATTTT.

V gene TRBV20-1 combines with J gene TRBJ2-2; TRBD2 agrees at 8 bases. Germline loops: CDR1 DFQATT, CDR2 SNEGSKA (reference sequence). The V segment lost 0 bases and the J segment 4 bases; nucleotides outside the gene matches: 7. This CDR3 comprises 16 residues. In nucleotides, the CDR3 is TGCAGTGCTAGAGATTTCGGGGGGGAGGGCACCGGGGAGCTGTTTTTT. As protein: CSARDFGGEGTGELFF.

The rearrangement uses TRBV7-8 and TRBJ1-2, with D possibly matching TRBD1 (5 bases). Germline-derived CDR1 and CDR2 are SGHVS and FQNEAQ. V was shortened by 5 bases and J by 3 bases, with 19 bases between the two germline ends. The CDR3 has 16 amino acids. The CDR3 bases are TGTGCCAGCAGCATTACGCCGACAGATTTCGACTATGGCTACACCTTC. Translating gives CASSITPTDFDYGYTF. Complete variable domain (other parts from reference TRBV7-8 and TRBJ1-2): GAGVSQSPRYKVAKRGQDVALRCDPISGHVSLFWYQQALGQGPEFLTYFQNEAQLDKSGLPSDRFFAERPEGSVSTLKIQRTQQEDSAVYLCASSITPTDFDYGYTFGSGTRLTVV.

This chain joins TRBV4-1 and TRBJ1-2; a possible D gene is TRBD1 (6 bases). Deletions cut 2 bases from V and 2 bases from J, with 12 bases between. This CDR3 contains 15 residues. Per the germline V gene, CDR1 is MGHRA and CDR2 is YSYEKL. CDR3 coding DNA: TGCGCCAGCAGCCAAATCGAGGGGGGGAACTATGGCTACACCTTC. Translating it yields CASSQIEGGNYGYTF.

The chain has TRBV10-3 and TRBJ2-4; D is uncertain. Looked up from germline, CDR1 is ENHRY and CDR2 is SYGVKD. Trimming cost V 2 bases and J 9 bases, with 8 bases left between them. The CDR3 runs to 12 residues. CDR3 nucleotides: TGTGCCATCAGTGAGGATAGGGTCATTCAGTACTTC. This sequence encodes CAISEDRVIQYF.

This clonotype was seen once. The chain combines TRBV10-2 with TRBJ2-7; D is ambiguous. CDR3 length equals 10 residues. Germline CDR1 and CDR2: WSHSY and SAAADI. Trimming removed 2 bases from V and 5 bases from J, with 1 base in between. CDR3 nucleotide sequence: TGCGCCAGCAGTGAGAACGAGCAGTACTTC. It codes for CASSENEQYF.

This clonotype was observed a few times. The chain uses TRBV6-2 or TRBV6-3 and TRBJ2-5; D may correspond to TRBD1 or TRBD2 (5 bases each). Germline V lookup: CDR1 MNHEY, CDR2 SVGEGT. The V end was cut by 2 bases, the J end by 5 bases, with 12 bases between. The CDR3 extends over 14 amino acids. The CDR3 DNA follows: TGTGCCAGCAGTTACCGCAGGGACGGGGAGACCCAGTACTTC. This translates into CASSYRRDGETQYF.

Turning to this clonotype: This may be a read error: a much more frequent sequence differs by one nucleotide. This rearrangement joins TRBV12-3 or TRBV12-4 to TRBJ2-3, with 10 bases that match TRBD2. This CDR3 comprises 17 residues. In DNA form, the CDR3 reads TGTGCCAGCAGTTACACTAGCGGGGAGCTTAGCATAGATACGCAGTATTTT. Protein sequence: CASSYTSGELSIDTQYF.

This clonotype was detected only a few times. The V gene is TRBV11-2, the J gene TRBJ1-5; perhaps TRBD1 as D (5 bases). The ends were cut back, 1 base at V and 5 bases at J, with 12 bases in the middle. The CDR3 contains 15 residues. Germline assignment: CDR1 SGHAT and CDR2 FQNNGV. CDR3 protein: CASSLGGRVDQPQHF. The CDR3 DNA reads as TGTGCCAGCAGCTTAGGAGGCAGGGTGGATCAGCCCCAGCATTTT. Based on the CDR3 plus reference TRBV11-2 and TRBJ1-5, the full variable domain is EAGVAQSPRYKIIEKRQSVAFWCNPISGHATLYWYQQILGQGPKLLIQFQNNGVVDDSQLPKDRFSAERLKGVDSTLKIQPAKLEDSAVYLCASSLGGRVDQPQHFGDGTRLSIL.

This rearrangement joins TRBV28 to TRBJ1-1; 7 bases agree with TRBD1. The CDR3 has 16 residues. V was pared by 6 bases and J by 0 bases, with 10 bases of the junction left unmatched. CDR1 and CDR2 from the germline V gene are MDHEN and SYDVKM. The CDR3 here is CASSPDRASLNTEAFF. CDR3 DNA sequence: TGTGCCAGCAGCCCCGACAGGGCGAGCCTGAACACTGAAGCTTTCTTT.

At least ten counts were recorded for this clonotype. The genes are TRBV11-3 and TRBJ1-1, with D tentatively TRBD1 (5 bases). CDR3 length: 13 residues. Germline V gives CDR1 SGHNT, CDR2 YENEEA. V was cut by 2 bases and J by 8 bases, with 12 bases left in between. As DNA, the CDR3 is TGTGCCAGCAGCTTATGGCAGGGAGGAGAAGCTTTCTTT. Amino acid sequence: CASSLWQGGEAFF.

The J gene is TRBJ2-7, the V gene TRBV6-4; TRBD1 matches at 11 bases. Germline V gene data show CDR1 as MRHNA and CDR2 as SNTAGT. The CDR3 is 20 amino acids. V trimming: 4 bases; J trimming: 0 bases; junction bases outside the gene matches: 17. DNA for the CDR3: TGTGCCAGCAGTGGGCAAAGAGGACAGGGGGCCCAGGGGAGCTCCTACGAGCAGTACGTC. This translates into CASSGQRGQGAQGSSYEQYV.

The V and J genes are TRBV2 and TRBJ1-5; 8 bases line up with TRBD1. CDR1 SNHLY and CDR2 FYNNEI come from the germline V gene. The CDR3 contains 16 residues. The V and J ends lost 7 bases and 4 bases, in that order; junction bases with no gene match: 12. CDR3 residues: CASTGQGGVWNQPQHF. The CDR3 coding sequence is TGTGCCAGCACCGGACAGGGTGGGGTATGGAATCAGCCCCAGCATTTT.

The chain couples TRBV27 to TRBJ2-1; D might be TRBD1 or TRBD2, each matching 5 bases. CDR3 size: 11 residues. Germline values: CDR1 MNHEY, CDR2 SMNVEV (reference sequence). V was clipped by 6 bases and J by 9 bases, with 9 bases between them. The CDR3 is CASRRGGEQFF. CDR3 bases: TGTGCCAGCAGGAGGGGCGGTGAGCAGTTCTTC.

This clonotype was recorded many times. The rearrangement links TRBV7-8 to TRBJ2-5; TRBD1 matches 7 bases. V dropped 2 bases and J dropped 2; count of bases not matched to a gene: 5. This CDR3 spans 15 amino acids. Germline V CDR1 and CDR2: SGHVS, FQNEAQ. The DNA of the CDR3 is TGTGCCAGCAGCTTAATCAGGGGGTCGCAAGAGACCCAGTACTTC. It yields the protein CASSLIRGSQETQYF.

This clonotype came up many times. V is TRBV7-8 and J is TRBJ2-1, with 8 positions matching TRBD2. Germline-derived CDR1 and CDR2 are SGHVS and FQNEAQ. V gave up 5 bases and J gave up 4 bases; unmatched junction bases: 10. The CDR3 loop spans 16 amino acids. CDR3: CASSPLRGGGYNEQFF. DNA for the CDR3: TGTGCCAGCAGCCCTCTTCGGGGGGGAGGATACAATGAGCAGTTCTTC. Complete variable domain (other parts from reference TRBV7-8 and TRBJ2-1): GAGVSQSPRYKVAKRGQDVALRCDPISGHVSLFWYQQALGQGPEFLTYFQNEAQLDKSGLPSDRFFAERPEGSVSTLKIQRTQQEDSAVYLCASSPLRGGGYNEQFFGPGTRLTVL.

This clonotype appeared a few times. The chain joins TRBV20-1 to TRBJ2-7; 8 bases align to TRBD2. The germline CDR1 and CDR2 sequences are DFQATT and SNEGSKA (reference sequence). The trim removed 5 bases at V and 2 bases at J, leaving 5 bases unmatched. The CDR3 runs 13 residues. The CDR3 nucleotides are TGCAGTGCTCTAGGACTAGCAGCCTACGAGCAGTACGTC. Translation: CSALGLAAYEQYV.

This clonotype has at least ten counts. The chain is built from TRBV6-5 and TRBJ1-5; D not certain. CDR3 length equals 15 residues. V was pared by 2 bases and J by 0 bases, with 8 bases between. Per the germline V gene, CDR1 is MNHEY and CDR2 is SVGAGI. CDR3: CASSYSGYSNQPQHF. The CDR3 nucleotides read TGTGCCAGCAGTTACAGTGGATATAGCAATCAGCCCCAGCATTTT.

There are a few counts of this clonotype. V is TRBV7-6 and J is TRBJ1-6, with 12 bases fitting TRBD1. Germline V lookup: CDR1 SGHVS, CDR2 FNYEAQ. J was trimmed by 10 bases and V by 5 bases; bases with no gene match: 6. The length of the CDR3 is 15 residues. CDR3 loop: CASSLGQGAGSPLHF. CDR3 nucleotides: TGTGCCAGCAGCCTGGGACAGGGGGCAGGGTCACCCCTCCACTTT.